This T cell receptor beta chain was identified in a study of blood T cell repertoires in COVID-19. The wider study: Collection of acute and convalescent COVID-19 samples took place in the United States, Italy and Spain. T cells, B-cell-depleted T cells, or PBMCs supplied cDNA or gDNA.

This clone came up once. This CDR3 has 15 residues. V lost 4 bases to trimming and J lost 5 bases; unmatched junction nucleotides: 8. Germline-derived CDR1 and CDR2 are SGHDN and FVKESK. How the authors handled the data: Estimated nucleated cell counts came from reference gene primer amplification. Profiling relied on immunoSEQ multiplex PCR, and the TCRdb table lists in-frame clones only, not all of them. V, J and clone size are those of that table, while D and trimming were read from the DNA. The sample yields a few hundred thousand clones, around 90% seen once. V usage is TRBV14 and J usage is TRBJ2-5; 9 bases fit TRBD1. The specimen was peripheral blood. This TCR came from a woman aged 25 to 39 with acute or convalescent COVID-19. The CDR3, as DNA: TGTGCCAGCAGCCCCCGGACAGGGGCAGGGGAGACCCAGTACTTC. It is translated as CASSPRTGAGETQYF. Combining the CDR3 with reference TRBV14 and TRBJ2-5 gives the whole variable domain EAGVTQFPSHSVIEKGQTVTLRCDPISGHDNLYWYRRVMGKEIKFLLHFVKESKQDESGMPNNRFLAERTGGTYSTLKVQPAELEDSGVYFCASSPRTGAGETQYFGPGTRLLVL.